This T cell receptor beta chain derives from a study of regulatory T cells in long-lasting Graves disease. Germline CDR1 is SGDLS and CDR2 is YYNGEE. V lost 0 bases and J lost 2, with 9 bases in between. The CDR3 is 15 residues long. The study, taken as a whole, reports: The study found TRBV28, TRBJ1-2 and TRBJ2-5 favored in persistent disease.

The time point here: newly diagnosed GD, antithyroid drugs for less than 3 months. From RNA extracted from PBMCs, the TCR library was made. Investigators prepared the TCR beta libraries by applying iRepertoire HTBI primers and Arm-PCR of CDR3 regions. TCRdb reprocessed the multiplex PCR reads via MiXCR and lists one record per CDR3 protein. The sample lists about 620,000 distinct CDR3 sequences; roughly 16% were seen once. On this clonotype itself: Its antigen is undetermined.

The same sample was also studied in work on T cells in Graves' hyperthyroidism and ophthalmopathy. That work states: Ophthalmopathy, which appeared later, was predicted by the model a median approximately six months before onset.

The chain carries TRBV9 and TRBJ2-1; weak D call: TRBD2 (6 bases). The sequencing used peripheral blood mononuclear cells (PBMCs), collected at new diagnosis, from a patient treated with antithyroid drugs. The TCR originated in a woman younger than 45 with Graves disease. CDR3 sequence reads: CASSVDGGTYNEQFF. In DNA form, the CDR3 reads TGTGCCAGCAGCGTAGATGGGGGGACCTACAATGAGCAGTTCTTC.